This T cell receptor (beta chain) was documented in a study of cytomegalovirus exposure and HLA in healthy donors. V lost 0 bases and J 3 bases, leaving 10 bases between the germline ends. The CDR3 totals 14 residues. Germline V gene sequence: CDR1 SGDLS, CDR2 YYNGEE. Study-wide findings and caveats: TCR beta sequences numbering more than 15,000 were associated with HLA alleles at 0.05 false discovery rate in a later analysis.

Points on this clone: Its antigen remains unidentified.

This PCR relied on a set of 60 Vbeta primers and 13 Jbeta primers. Assay: immunoSEQ multiplex PCR; the TCRdb copy retains only in-frame clones and omits some. The sample data list 150,000 to 200,000 clones. This TCR derives from a man under 40 in good health and CMV-seronegative. Sequenced material: PBMCs. The gene calls are TRBV9 and TRBJ2-7; maybe TRBD2 (6 bases). DNA for the CDR3: TGTGCCAGCAGCGTAGCGGGACTGAACTACGAGCAGTACTTC. Encoded protein: CASSVAGLNYEQYF. The whole variable domain, remainder taken from reference TRBV9 and TRBJ2-7, is DSGVTQTPKHLITATGQRVTLRCSPRSGDLSVYWYQQSLDQGLQFLIQYYNGEERAKGNILERFSAQQFPDLHSELNLSSLELGDSALYFCASSVAGLNYEQYFGPGTRLTVT.